The T cell receptor beta chain under discussion was sequenced for a study of blood T cell repertoires in COVID-19. The CDR3 totals 13 residues. Germline V gene lookup returns CDR1 LNHDA and CDR2 SQIVND (reference sequence). V shed 5 bases, J shed 1 base, and the junction held 2 bases outside the gene matches. As handled by the study authors: Nucleated cell number was recorded as an estimate derived from reference gene primer amplification. Libraries were prepared by immunoSEQ multiplex PCR; TCRdb keeps only in-frame clonotypes and omits some of them. The DNA was the basis for D and trimming; V, J and clone size are from that table. The sample includes approximately 250,000 clones, roughly 81% of them seen just once.

Specimen: peripheral blood. The receptor was derived from a man aged 40-49 years with acute or convalescent COVID-19. The chain is built from TRBV19 and TRBJ2-7; 7 bases align to TRBD2. CDR3 protein: CASSPSGSYEQYF. DNA of the CDR3: TGTGCCAGTAGTCCTAGCGGATCCTACGAGCAGTACTTC.